The T cell receptor beta chain under discussion was sequenced for a study of blood T cell repertoires in COVID-19. V lost 4 bases, J lost 5 bases, and 19 bases stayed unmatched. Germline CDR1 and CDR2: MNHEY and SMNVEV (reference sequence). The CDR3 extends over 19 amino acids. In the authors' workflow: For nucleated cells, counts were estimated from reference gene primer amplification. Sequencing was performed with immunoSEQ multiplex PCR; in TCRdb, only in-frame clones are kept and a portion is missing. For V, J and clone size, that table is used; D and trimming come from the DNA. The sample shows about 60,000 clones, roughly 84% of them seen only once.

This TCR derives from a man between 65 and 85 years old with acute or convalescent COVID-19. The rearrangement links TRBV27 to TRBJ1-1, with TRBD1 identical over 10 bases. The sample was peripheral blood. The CDR3 reads CASSSDHRRQGAQGTEAFF. The CDR3 bases are TGTGCCAGCAGTTCGGACCACCGTAGACAGGGGGCCCAGGGGACTGAAGCTTTCTTT.